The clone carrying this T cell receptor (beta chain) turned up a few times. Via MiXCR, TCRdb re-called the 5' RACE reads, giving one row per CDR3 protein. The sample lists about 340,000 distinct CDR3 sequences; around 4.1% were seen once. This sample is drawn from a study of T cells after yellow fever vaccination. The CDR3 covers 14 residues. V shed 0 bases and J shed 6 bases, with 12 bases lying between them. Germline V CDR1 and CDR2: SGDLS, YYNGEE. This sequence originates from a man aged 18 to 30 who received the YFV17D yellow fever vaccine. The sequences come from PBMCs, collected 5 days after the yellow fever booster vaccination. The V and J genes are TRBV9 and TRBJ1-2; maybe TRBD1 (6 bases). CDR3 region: CASSVAMEGDGYTF. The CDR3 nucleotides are TGTGCCAGCAGCGTAGCTATGGAGGGGGATGGCTACACCTTC.